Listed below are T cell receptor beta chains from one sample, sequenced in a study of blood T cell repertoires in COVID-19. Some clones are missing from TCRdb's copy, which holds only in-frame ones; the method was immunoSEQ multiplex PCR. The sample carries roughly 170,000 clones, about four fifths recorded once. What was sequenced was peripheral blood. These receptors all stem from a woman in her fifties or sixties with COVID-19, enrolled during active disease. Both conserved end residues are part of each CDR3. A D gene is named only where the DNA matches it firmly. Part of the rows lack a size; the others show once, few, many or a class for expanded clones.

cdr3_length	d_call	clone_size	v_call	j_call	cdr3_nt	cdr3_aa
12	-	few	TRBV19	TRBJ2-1	TGTGCCAGTAGTACCCAAGCGAGTGAGCAGTTCTTC	CASSTQASEQFF
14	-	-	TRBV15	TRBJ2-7	TGTGCCACCAGCAGAGATATCGAGCCCTACGAGCAGTACTTC	CATSRDIEPYEQYF
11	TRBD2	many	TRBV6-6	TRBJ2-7	TGTGCCACGCTCCAGCGGGAGTTCCAGTACTTC	CATLQREFQYF
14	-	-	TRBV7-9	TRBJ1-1	TGTGCCAGCAGCTTAGGGTTCGGGGACACTGAAGCTTTCTTT	CASSLGFGDTEAFF
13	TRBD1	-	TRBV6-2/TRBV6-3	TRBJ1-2	TGTGCCAGCAGTTCGACAGGGGCGGGAGGCTACACCTTC	CASSSTGAGGYTF
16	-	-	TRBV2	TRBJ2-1	TGTGCCAGCAGTGAAAGTAGGGGCTCATCCTACAATGAGCAGTTCTTC	CASSESRGSSYNEQFF
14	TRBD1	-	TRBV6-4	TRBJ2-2	TGTGCCAGCTTAACAGGGGAATTTGCCGGGGAGCTGTTTTTT	CASLTGEFAGELFF
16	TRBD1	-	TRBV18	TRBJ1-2	TGTGCCAGCTCACCGTCCCGACAGGGGGCTGCCTATGGCTACACCTTC	CASSPSRQGAAYGYTF
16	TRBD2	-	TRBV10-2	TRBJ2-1	TGCGCCAGCAAAGGAAGGCTAGCGGTTTCCTACAATGAGCAGTTCTTC	CASKGRLAVSYNEQFF
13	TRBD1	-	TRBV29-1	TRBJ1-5	TGCAGCGTTGGGGGACAGGGTGAACAGCCCCAGCATTTT	CSVGGQGEQPQHF
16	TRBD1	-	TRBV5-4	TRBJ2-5	TGTGCCAGCAGCTTGGGGGACAGGGGATTTCAAGAGACCCAGTACTTC	CASSLGDRGFQETQYF
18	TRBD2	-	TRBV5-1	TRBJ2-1	TGCGCCAGCAGAATGGTCGGGACTAGCGGGTGGTCGGGGAATGAGCAGTTCTTC	CASRMVGTSGWSGNEQFF
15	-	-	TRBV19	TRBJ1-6	TGTGCCAGTAGTATGGGCAGCTCCTATAATTCACCCCTCCACTTT	CASSMGSSYNSPLHF
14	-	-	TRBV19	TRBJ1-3	TGTGCCAGTGCCAGGGGCGAGAATGGAAACACCATATATTTT	CASARGENGNTIYF
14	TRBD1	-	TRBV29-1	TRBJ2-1	TGCAGCGCATCAACACAGGGGATCTACAATGAGCAGTTCTTC	CSASTQGIYNEQFF
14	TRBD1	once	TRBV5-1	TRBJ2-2	TGCGCCAGCAGAAACACAGGGGCGTCCGGGGAGCTGTTTTTT	CASRNTGASGELFF
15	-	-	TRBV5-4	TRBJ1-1	TGTGCCAGCAGCTTGCCGGGCAGGGGGAACACTGAAGCTTTCTTT	CASSLPGRGNTEAFF
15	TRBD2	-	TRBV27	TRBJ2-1	TGTGCCAGCAATAAGCGGGGGGGCCCCTACAATGAGCAGTTCTTC	CASNKRGGPYNEQFF
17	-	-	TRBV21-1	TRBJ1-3	TGTGCCAGCAGCAAAGGCGCGGACAGGAGCTCTGGAAACACCATATATTTT	CASSKGADRSSGNTIYF
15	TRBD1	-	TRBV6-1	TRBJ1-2	TGTGCCAGCAGTGAAGAAAGGACAGGCAGGGGAGGCTACACCTTC	CASSEERTGRGGYTF
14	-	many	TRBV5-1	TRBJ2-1	TGCGCCAGCAGCTTTACAGGGCGGGAGAATGAGCAGTTCTTC	CASSFTGRENEQFF
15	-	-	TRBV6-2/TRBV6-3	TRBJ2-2	TGTGCCAGCAGTTACTTGGGGGGAGACACCGGGGAGCTGTTTTTT	CASSYLGGDTGELFF
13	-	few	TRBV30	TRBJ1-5	TGTGCCTGGAGTGGGGGGCTGGATCAGCCCCAGCATTTT	CAWSGGLDQPQHF